This paragraph reports one T cell receptor (beta chain). Its antigen is unknown. Given a much more abundant clone one base away, this may be a read error. The library came from three nested PCR rounds adapted from ARM-PCR protocols. TCRdb analysed the multiplex PCR reads with MiXCR anew, one entry per CDR3 protein. The data show tens of thousands of distinct CDR3 sequences, more than 55% seen once. The data derive from a study of tumor and adjacent non-tumor tissue in lung cancer. Study overall: The patients, approximately nine men and about 5 women, were about 31 to 85 with stage I to III disease. Each sample yielded a few million productive TCRbeta reads on average. Study results and limitations: Patients with more diverse tumor TCRs had worse survival. Normal lung showed higher cumulative top 100 clone frequency than tumor.

No cell sorting was done before RNA was extracted from the tissue. Distant lung tissue was collected more than 3 cm away from the tumor edge. The sequenced material came from distant non-tumor lung tissue. The clonotype was recovered from a man in his 70s with non-small cell lung cancer.

CDR3 loop: CASSTGWDTGELFF. The CDR3 DNA reads as TGTGCCAGCAGCACAGGGTGGGACACCGGGGAGCTGTTTTTT. The chain links TRBV6-5 to TRBJ2-2; tentatively, D is TRBD1 (6 bases). V was shortened by 6 bases and J by 3 bases, with 11 bases between the two germline ends. Germline V gene lookup returns CDR1 MNHEY and CDR2 SVGAGI. CDR3 length: 14 residues.